This entry features one T cell receptor (beta chain) sequence. The target of this receptor is not known. Base qualities are not provided; no much larger clone lies one nucleotide away. The entry originates in a study of blood T cell repertoires in COVID-19 (dated by TCRdb to the early 2020s). About the study as a whole: Samples from collaborators originated in the United States, Italy and Spain and spanned both the acute and convalescent phases of COVID-19. The material from the prospective study consisted of cDNA or gDNA derived from T cells, B-cell-depleted T cells, or PBMCs. Subjects who had been exposed to COVID-19, were actively infected with it, or had recovered from it provided the deeply sampled blood TCRbeta repertoires that made up the dataset. A freely available public database, intended as a resource for researchers studying the immune response to SARS-CoV-2, is where the repertoires were released. The samples were drawn from two sources: the first 160 participants of the ongoing ImmuneRACE study, and 1,000 to 1,500 subjects contributed by 6 global collaborators. A de-identified subject ID, COVID-19 status, age in years and sex were almost always included in the sample metadata. HLA class I and class II types, where available, came from metadata supplied by the sample provider rather than from assay-based typing.

Participants in the prospective study were enrolled through a virtual design, were aged roughly 18 to 100 years, and lived in approximately 25 United States geographic areas. To assign participants to cohorts, the prospective study relied on clinical history that participants themselves reported in a screening survey and a study questionnaire. Each participant in the prospective study had whole blood, serum and a nasopharyngeal or oropharyngeal swab collected by mobile phlebotomists. Participants in the prospective study had the option to provide additional blood draws and questionnaires over a roughly two-month period. Before DNA extraction, blood samples from the prospective study were shipped at room temperature or frozen. The paper's findings and limits, for the study overall: How much clinical and demographic metadata was included differed by source and by participant, and the metadata was provided uncurated.

The cysteine opens and the phenylalanine closes a CDR3 of 14 amino acids. Only the CDR3 region is kept as DNA, spanning 42 bases read in frame from base 1. Per the germline V gene (reference sequence), LNHDA is the CDR1 and SQIVND is the CDR2. Relative to germline, V is 8 bases shorter and J is 4 bases shorter, with 14 bases between their ends. The immunoSEQ Assay, a bias-controlled multiplex PCR, was used to amplify TCRbeta CDR3 regions from genomic DNA. The authors' analysis ran thus. Nucleated cell counts per sample were estimated from amplification of reference gene primers within the assay. To quantify the absolute abundance of each unique TCRbeta CDR3 rearrangement, sequence reads were collapsed and filtered. For each sample, productive Simpson clonality was calculated by taking the square root of Simpson's diversity index across productive rearrangements. Drawn from immuneACCESS, this table holds only the in-frame rearrangements with V and J called that TCRdb kept. Clones are partly lost; checked studies trace under half to an unresolved V gene and leave the rest unexplained. D and trimming come from the DNA, and the V and J calls and clone size come from that table. The sample profile shows hundreds of thousands of clones; 90% of them were found once. The ten most abundant clones make up 1.7% of the sample.

Input material: PBMCs or T cells enriched from blood (not recorded which). This TCR was recovered from a woman aged 18-30 years with acute COVID-19. The chain joins TRBV19 to TRBJ2-2; no D gene is confidently identified. The CDR3 corresponds to CASLQWSGTGELFF. The sequence in DNA is TGTGCCAGTTTACAGTGGTCCGGCACCGGGGAGCTGTTTTTT.